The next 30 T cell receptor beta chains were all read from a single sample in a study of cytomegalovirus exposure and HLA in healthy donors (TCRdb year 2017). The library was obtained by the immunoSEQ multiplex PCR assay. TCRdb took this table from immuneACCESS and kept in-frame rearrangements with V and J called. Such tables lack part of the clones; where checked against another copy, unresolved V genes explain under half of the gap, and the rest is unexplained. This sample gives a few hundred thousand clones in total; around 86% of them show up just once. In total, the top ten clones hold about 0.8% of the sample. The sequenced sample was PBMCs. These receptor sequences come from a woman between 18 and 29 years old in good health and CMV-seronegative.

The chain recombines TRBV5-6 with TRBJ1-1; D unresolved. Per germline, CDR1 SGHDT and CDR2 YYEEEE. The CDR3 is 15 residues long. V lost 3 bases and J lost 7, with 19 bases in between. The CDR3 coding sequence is TGTGCCAGCAGCTCCCCTCGGACGGGAGCTATTGAAGCTTTCTTT. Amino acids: CASSSPRTGAIEAFF.

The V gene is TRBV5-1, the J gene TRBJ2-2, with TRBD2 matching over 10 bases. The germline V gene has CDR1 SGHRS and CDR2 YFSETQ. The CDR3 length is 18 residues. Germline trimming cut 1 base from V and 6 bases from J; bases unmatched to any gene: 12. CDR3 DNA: TGCGCCAGCAGCTTGCGGAATCCTAGCGGGAGAGGGGCCGGGGAGCTGTTTTTT. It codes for CASSLRNPSGRGAGELFF.

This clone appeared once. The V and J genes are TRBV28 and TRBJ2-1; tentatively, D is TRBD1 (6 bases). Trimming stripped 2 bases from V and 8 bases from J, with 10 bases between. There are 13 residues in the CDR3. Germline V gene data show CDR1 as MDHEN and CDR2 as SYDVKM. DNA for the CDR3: TGTGCCAGCAGTTTAAGCAGGGGAGATGAGCAGTTCTTC. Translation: CASSLSRGDEQFF.

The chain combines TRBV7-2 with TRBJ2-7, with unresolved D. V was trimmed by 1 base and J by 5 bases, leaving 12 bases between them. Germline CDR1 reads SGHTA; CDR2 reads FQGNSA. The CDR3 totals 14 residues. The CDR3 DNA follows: TGTGCCAGCAGCTTAGATGAGAGGTCGGACGAGCAGTACTTC. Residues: CASSLDERSDEQYF.

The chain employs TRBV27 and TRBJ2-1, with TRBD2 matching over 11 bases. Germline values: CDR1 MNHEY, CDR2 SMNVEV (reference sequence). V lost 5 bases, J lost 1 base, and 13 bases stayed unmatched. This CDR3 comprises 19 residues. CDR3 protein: CASSGPGLAVMNSYNEQFF. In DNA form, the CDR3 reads TGTGCCAGCAGTGGACCGGGACTAGCGGTAATGAATTCCTACAATGAGCAGTTCTTC.

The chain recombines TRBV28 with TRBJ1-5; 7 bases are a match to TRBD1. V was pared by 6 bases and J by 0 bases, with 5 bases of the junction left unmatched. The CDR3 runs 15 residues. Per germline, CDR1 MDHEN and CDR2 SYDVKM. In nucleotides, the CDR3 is TGTGCCAGCAGGCTAACAGGGGATAGCAATCAGCCCCAGCATTTT. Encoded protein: CASRLTGDSNQPQHF.

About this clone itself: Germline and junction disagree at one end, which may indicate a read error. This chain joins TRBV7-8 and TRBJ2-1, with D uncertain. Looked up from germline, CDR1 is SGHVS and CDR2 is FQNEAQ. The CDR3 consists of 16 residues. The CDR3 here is CASSTISWYSHNEQFF. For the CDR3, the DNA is TGTGCCAGCAGCACCATTAGTTGGTACTCCCACAATGAGCAGTTCTTC.

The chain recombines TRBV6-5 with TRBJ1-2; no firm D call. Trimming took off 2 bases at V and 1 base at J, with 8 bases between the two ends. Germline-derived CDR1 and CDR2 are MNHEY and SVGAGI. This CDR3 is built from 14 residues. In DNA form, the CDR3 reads TGTGCCAGCAGTTACATGGCCGATAACTATGGCTACACCTTC. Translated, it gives CASSYMADNYGYTF.

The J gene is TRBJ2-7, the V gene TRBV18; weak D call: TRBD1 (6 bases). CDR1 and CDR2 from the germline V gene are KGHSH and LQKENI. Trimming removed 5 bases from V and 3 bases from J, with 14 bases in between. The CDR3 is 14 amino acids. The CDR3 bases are TGTGCCAGCTCAGCGCGGACAGAGTTCTACGAGCAGTACTTC. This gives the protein CASSARTEFYEQYF. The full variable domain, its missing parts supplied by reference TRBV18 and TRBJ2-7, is NAGVMQNPRHLVRRRGQEARLRCSPMKGHSHVYWYRQLPEEGLKFMVYLQKENIIDESGMPKERFSAEFPKEGPSILRIQQVVRGDSAAYFCASSARTEFYEQYFGPGTRLTVT.

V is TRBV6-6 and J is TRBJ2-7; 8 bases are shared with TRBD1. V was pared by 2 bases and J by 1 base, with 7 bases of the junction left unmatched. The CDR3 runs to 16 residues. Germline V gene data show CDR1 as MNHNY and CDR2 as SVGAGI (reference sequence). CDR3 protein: CASSYTGQAISYEQYF. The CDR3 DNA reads TGTGCCAGCAGTTACACGGGACAGGCTATTTCCTACGAGCAGTACTTC.

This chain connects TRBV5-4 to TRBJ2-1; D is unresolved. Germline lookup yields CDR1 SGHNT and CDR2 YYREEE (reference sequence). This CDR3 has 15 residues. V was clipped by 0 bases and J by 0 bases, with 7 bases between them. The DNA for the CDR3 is TGTGCCAGCAGCTTGGGAGTAACCTCCTACAATGAGCAGTTCTTC. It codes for CASSLGVTSYNEQFF.

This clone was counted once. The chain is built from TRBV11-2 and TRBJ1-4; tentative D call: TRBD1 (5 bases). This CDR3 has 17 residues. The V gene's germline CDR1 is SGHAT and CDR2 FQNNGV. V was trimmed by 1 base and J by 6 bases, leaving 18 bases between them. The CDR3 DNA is TGTGCCAGCAGCTTAGCCCCGCGCGGGGGAAGGGATGAAAAACTGTTTTTT. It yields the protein CASSLAPRGGRDEKLFF.

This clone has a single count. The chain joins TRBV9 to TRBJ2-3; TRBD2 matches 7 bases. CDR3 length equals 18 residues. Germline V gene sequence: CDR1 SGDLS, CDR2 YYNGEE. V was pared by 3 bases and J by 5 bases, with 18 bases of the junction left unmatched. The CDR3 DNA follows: TGTGCCAGCAGCGGACACAGCAGCCGGGAGGCGAGTATAGATACGCAGTATTTT. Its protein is CASSGHSSREASIDTQYF.

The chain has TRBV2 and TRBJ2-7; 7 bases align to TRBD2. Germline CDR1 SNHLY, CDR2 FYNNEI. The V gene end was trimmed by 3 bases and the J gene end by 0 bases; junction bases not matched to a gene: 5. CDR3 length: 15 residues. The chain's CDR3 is CASSEFGRSSYEQYF. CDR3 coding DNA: TGTGCCAGCAGTGAGTTCGGGAGGAGCTCCTACGAGCAGTACTTC.

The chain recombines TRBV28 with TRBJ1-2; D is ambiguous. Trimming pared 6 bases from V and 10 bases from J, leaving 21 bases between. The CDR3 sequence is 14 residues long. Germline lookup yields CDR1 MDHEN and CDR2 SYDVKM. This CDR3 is CASRPSLGGGSYTF. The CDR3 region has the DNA TGTGCCAGCAGACCTAGTCTGGGCGGAGGTTCCTACACCTTC.

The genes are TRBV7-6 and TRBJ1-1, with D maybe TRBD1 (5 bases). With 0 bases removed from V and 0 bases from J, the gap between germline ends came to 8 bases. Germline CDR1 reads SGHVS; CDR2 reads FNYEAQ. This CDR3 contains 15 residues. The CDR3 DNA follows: TGTGCCAGCAGCTTAGCGGAGGGGATGAACACTGAAGCTTTCTTT. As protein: CASSLAEGMNTEAFF.

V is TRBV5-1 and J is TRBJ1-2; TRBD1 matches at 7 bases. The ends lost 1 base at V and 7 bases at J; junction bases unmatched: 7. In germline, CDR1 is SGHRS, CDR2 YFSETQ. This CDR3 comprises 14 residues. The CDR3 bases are TGCGCCAGCAGCTTGACGGGGACAGAGGGTGGCTACACCTTC. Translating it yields CASSLTGTEGGYTF. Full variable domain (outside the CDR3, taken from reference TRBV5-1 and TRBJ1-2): KAGVTQTPRYLIKTRGQQVTLSCSPISGHRSVSWYQQTPGQGLQFLFEYFSETQRNKGNFPGRFSGRQFSNSRSEMNVSTLELGDSALYLCASSLTGTEGGYTFGSGTRLTVV.

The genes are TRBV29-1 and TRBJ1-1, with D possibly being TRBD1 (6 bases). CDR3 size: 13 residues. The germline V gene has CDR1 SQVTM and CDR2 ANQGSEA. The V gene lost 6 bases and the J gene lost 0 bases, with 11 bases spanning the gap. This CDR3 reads CSVYRVMNTEAFF. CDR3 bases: TGCAGCGTCTACAGGGTTATGAACACTGAAGCTTTCTTT.

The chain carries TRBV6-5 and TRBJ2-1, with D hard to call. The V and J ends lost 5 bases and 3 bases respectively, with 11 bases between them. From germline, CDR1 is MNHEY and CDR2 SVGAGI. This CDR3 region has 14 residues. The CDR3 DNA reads TGTGCCAGCAGTCGTCCGACAAACTACAATGAGCAGTTCTTC. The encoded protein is CASSRPTNYNEQFF.

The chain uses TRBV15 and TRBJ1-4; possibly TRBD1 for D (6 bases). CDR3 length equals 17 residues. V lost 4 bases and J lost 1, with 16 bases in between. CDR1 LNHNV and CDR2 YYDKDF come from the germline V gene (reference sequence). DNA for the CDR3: TGTGCCACCAGCATGACAGGCGGTTGGGGAACTAATGAAAAACTGTTTTTT. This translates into CATSMTGGWGTNEKLFF.

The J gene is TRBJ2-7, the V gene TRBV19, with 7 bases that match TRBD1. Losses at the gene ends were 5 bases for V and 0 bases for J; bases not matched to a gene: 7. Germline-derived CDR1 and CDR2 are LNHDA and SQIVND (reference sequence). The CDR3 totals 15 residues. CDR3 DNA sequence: TGTGCCAGTAGTCCTGCCGGGACAGCCTCCTACGAGCAGTACTTC. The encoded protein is CASSPAGTASYEQYF.

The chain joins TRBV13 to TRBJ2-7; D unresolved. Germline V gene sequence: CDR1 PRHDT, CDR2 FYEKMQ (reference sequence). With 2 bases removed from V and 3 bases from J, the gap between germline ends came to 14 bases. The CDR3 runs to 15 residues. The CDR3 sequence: CASSLSAQILYEQYF. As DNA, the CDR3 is TGTGCCAGCAGCTTAAGTGCACAGATACTCTACGAGCAGTACTTC.

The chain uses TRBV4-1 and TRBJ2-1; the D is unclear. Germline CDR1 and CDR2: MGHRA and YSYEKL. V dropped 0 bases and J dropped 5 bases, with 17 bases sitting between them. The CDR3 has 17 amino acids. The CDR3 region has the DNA TGCGCCAGCAGCCAAGATCGGCGACAAATAGTCAACAATGAGCAGTTCTTC. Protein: CASSQDRRQIVNNEQFF.

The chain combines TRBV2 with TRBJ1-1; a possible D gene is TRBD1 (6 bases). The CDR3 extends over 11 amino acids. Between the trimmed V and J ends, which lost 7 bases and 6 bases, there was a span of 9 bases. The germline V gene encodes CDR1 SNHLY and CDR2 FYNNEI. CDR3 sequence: CASTAGAEAFF. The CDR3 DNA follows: TGTGCCAGCACGGCAGGGGCTGAAGCTTTCTTT.

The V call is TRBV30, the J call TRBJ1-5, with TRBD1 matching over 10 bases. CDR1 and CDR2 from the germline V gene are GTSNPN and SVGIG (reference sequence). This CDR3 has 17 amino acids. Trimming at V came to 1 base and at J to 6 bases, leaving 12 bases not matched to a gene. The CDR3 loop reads CAWSARYRDRGFQPQHF. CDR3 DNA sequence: TGTGCCTGGAGTGCAAGATATCGGGACAGGGGATTTCAGCCCCAGCATTTT.

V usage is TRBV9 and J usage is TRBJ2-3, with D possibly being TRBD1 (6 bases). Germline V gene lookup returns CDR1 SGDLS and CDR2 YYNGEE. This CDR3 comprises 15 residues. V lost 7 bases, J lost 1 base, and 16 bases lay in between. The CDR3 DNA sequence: TGTGCCAGCGGCCAACAGGGCTCCGGCACAGATACGCAGTATTTT. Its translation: CASGQQGSGTDTQYF.

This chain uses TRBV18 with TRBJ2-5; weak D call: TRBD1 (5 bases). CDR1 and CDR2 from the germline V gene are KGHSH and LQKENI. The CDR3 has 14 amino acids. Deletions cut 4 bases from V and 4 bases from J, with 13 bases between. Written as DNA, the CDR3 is TGTGCCAGCTCACGTCAGGGTCGGCGAGAGACCCAGTACTTC. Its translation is CASSRQGRRETQYF. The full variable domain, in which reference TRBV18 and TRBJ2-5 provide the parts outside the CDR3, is NAGVMQNPRHLVRRRGQEARLRCSPMKGHSHVYWYRQLPEEGLKFMVYLQKENIIDESGMPKERFSAEFPKEGPSILRIQQVVRGDSAAYFCASSRQGRRETQYFGPGTRLLVL.

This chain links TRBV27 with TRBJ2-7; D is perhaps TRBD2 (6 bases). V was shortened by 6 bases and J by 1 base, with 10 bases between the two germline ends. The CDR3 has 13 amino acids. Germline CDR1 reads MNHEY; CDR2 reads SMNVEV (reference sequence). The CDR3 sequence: CASRRGASYEQYF. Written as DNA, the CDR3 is TGTGCCAGCAGGCGGGGCGCTTCCTACGAGCAGTACTTC.

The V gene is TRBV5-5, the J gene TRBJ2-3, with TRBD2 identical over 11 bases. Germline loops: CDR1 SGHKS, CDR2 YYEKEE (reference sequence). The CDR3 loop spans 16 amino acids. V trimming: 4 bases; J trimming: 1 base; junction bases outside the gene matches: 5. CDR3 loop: CASSPGTSGRTDTQYF. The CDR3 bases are TGTGCCAGCAGCCCGGGGACTAGCGGACGCACAGATACGCAGTATTTT.

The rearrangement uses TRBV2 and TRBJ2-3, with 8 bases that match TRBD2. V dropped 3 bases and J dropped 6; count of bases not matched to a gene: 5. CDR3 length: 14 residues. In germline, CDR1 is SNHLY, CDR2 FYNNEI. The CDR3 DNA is TGTGCCAGCAGTGATCCAGCGGGAGCGGATACGCAGTATTTT. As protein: CASSDPAGADTQYF.